Each of the 10 T cell receptor beta chains below was sequenced from the same sample in a study of T cells in women clearing cervical HPV infection. Only in-frame clones appear in the TCRdb table, and some are missing; sequencing was by immunoSEQ multiplex PCR. In total, the table holds tens of thousands of clones. The source material was blood buffy coat. The receptors were sampled from a woman aged 18 to 69 with a cervical HPV16 infection that either progressed to CIN3+ or cleared (not recorded which).

Of note for this clone: The read stops 3 residues short of the end of the CDR3; the missing end is completed from the germline J gene. The chain recombines TRBV19 with TRBJ2-6, with unresolved D. With 5 bases removed from V and 2 bases from J, the gap between germline ends came to 16 bases. The CDR3 is made up of 17 amino acids. Germline CDR1 reads LNHDA; CDR2 reads SQIVND (reference sequence). CDR3 region: CASSWRSSVAGANVLTF. CDR3 DNA, as far as it was read: TGTGCCAGTAGTTGGCGGAGTTCGGTGGCTGGGGCCAACGTC.

Concerning this clone itself: The observed sequence ends 3 residues before the CDR3 terminus, with the missing tail filled in from the germline J gene. V usage is TRBV20-1 and J usage is TRBJ1-6, with D possibly being TRBD1 (5 bases). V dropped 0 bases and J dropped 7 bases, with 25 bases sitting between them. Germline V CDR1 and CDR2: DFQATT, SNEGSKA (reference sequence). The CDR3 covers 19 residues. CDR3 DNA (partial): TGCAGTGCTAGAGATAATGCGGGGGTCGCGTTCGCGGTAAATTCACCC. Its protein is CSARDNAGVAFAVNSP. The whole CDR3 is CSARDNAGVAFAVNSPLHF.

As concerns this clone: The read comes to an end 3 residues before the CDR3 does, leaving the germline J gene to fill in the end. The V call is TRBV2, the J call TRBJ2-2; 8 bases are shared with TRBD2. The CDR3 totals 17 residues. Trimming removed 1 base from V and 7 bases from J; junction bases left unmatched: 11. Germline V lookup: CDR1 SNHLY, CDR2 FYNNEI. Incomplete CDR3 DNA: TGTGCCAGCAGTGAAGGGGGAGCGGGGGCCCACGGCGGGGAG. It translates to CASSEGGAGAHGGE. The whole CDR3 is CASSEGGAGAHGGELFF. Full variable domain (remainder filled in from reference TRBV2 and TRBJ2-2): EPEVTQTPSHQVTQMGQEVILRCVPISNHLYFYWYRQILGQKVEFLVSFYNNEISEKSEIFDDQFSVERPDGSNFTLKIRSTKLEDSAMYFCASSEGGAGAHGGELFFGEGSRLTVL.

Of note for this clone: The observed sequence ends 3 residues before the CDR3 terminus, with the missing tail filled in from the germline J gene. The chain is built from TRBV19 and TRBJ2-2; 10 bases match TRBD1. The CDR3 is 19 amino acids. Germline CDR1 LNHDA, CDR2 SQIVND (reference sequence). Trimming removed 5 bases from V and 2 bases from J; junction bases left unmatched: 14. CDR3 loop: CASSSGGLGTGENTGELFF. Partial CDR3 DNA: TGTGCCAGTAGTTCGGGGGGACTTGGGACAGGGGAAAACACCGGGGAG.

Note on this clone: The read falls 3 residues short of the CDR3 end, and the missing part is taken from the germline J gene. The V call is TRBV5-1, the J call TRBJ1-2, with a possible D match to TRBD1 (5 bases). CDR3 length: 14 residues. Trimming stripped 3 bases from V and 1 base from J, with 10 bases between. Germline lookup yields CDR1 SGHRS and CDR2 YFSETQ. The covered CDR3 bases are TGCGCCAGCAGCTCAACAGGAGGTAACTATGGC. Its translation: CASSSTGGNYG. The entire CDR3 reads CASSSTGGNYGYTF.

As concerns this clone: The missing CDR3 end, 3 residues past where the read stops, is filled in from the germline J gene. The chain has TRBV2 and TRBJ1-5; 9 bases match TRBD1. The V gene's germline CDR1 is SNHLY and CDR2 FYNNEI. The V and J ends lost 5 bases and 5 bases, in that order; junction bases with no gene match: 7. CDR3 length: 15 residues. CDR3 residues: CASSPQDRGHQPQHF. The DNA read from the CDR3 is TGTGCCAGCAGTCCACAGGACAGGGGTCATCAGCCC.

Comment on this clone: The read ends 3 residues early relative to the CDR3; the germline J gene fills the gap. The rearrangement links TRBV29-1 to TRBJ1-5; the D is unclear. CDR3 length: 17 residues. Germline V gives CDR1 SQVTM, CDR2 ANQGSEA. The ends were cut back, 5 bases at V and 2 bases at J, with 22 bases in the middle. CDR3 amino acids: CSVHLCAQLVGNQPQHF. The CDR3 DNA, read in part, is TGCAGCGTTCATCTTTGTGCCCAACTAGTTGGCAATCAGCCC.

Notes on this clone: The missing CDR3 end, 3 residues past where the read stops, is filled in from the germline J gene. The chain joins TRBV3-1 (or the pseudogene TRBV3-2) to TRBJ2-1, with 12 bases matching TRBD2. V was clipped by 6 bases and J by 6 bases; unmatched bases: 9. Germline CDR1 LGHDT, CDR2 YNNKEL (reference sequence). This CDR3 has 16 residues. The sequenced part of the CDR3 DNA is TGTGCCAGCAGTCTAGCGGGGGGGCTCCTTCTCAATGAG. Its protein product is CASSLAGGLLLNE. The entire CDR3 protein reads CASSLAGGLLLNEQFF.

To note about this clone: The read finishes 3 residues shy of the CDR3 end, and the germline J gene is used to complete it. Additional DNA sequences in this sample encode the identical CDR3. V usage is TRBV20-1 and J usage is TRBJ2-7; TRBD1 matches at 10 bases. V was clipped by 5 bases and J by 2 bases; unmatched bases: 0. This CDR3 spans 12 amino acids. Germline CDR1 DFQATT, CDR2 SNEGSKA (reference sequence). CDR3 DNA, as far as it was read: TGCAGTGCTGGGACAGGGGCCTACGAG. Translation gives CSAGTGAYE. The whole CDR3 protein reads CSAGTGAYEQYF.

Regarding this clone: The read stops 3 residues short of the end of the CDR3; the missing end is completed from the germline J gene. The rearrangement links TRBV7-2 to TRBJ2-7, with D perhaps TRBD1 (6 bases). Germline V CDR1 and CDR2: SGHTA, FQGNSA. This CDR3 has 13 amino acids. The ends were cut back, 4 bases at V and 5 bases at J, with 12 bases in the middle. CDR3 protein: CASSYRVLNEQYF. Partial CDR3 DNA: TGTGCCAGCAGCTACAGGGTGTTAAACGAG.